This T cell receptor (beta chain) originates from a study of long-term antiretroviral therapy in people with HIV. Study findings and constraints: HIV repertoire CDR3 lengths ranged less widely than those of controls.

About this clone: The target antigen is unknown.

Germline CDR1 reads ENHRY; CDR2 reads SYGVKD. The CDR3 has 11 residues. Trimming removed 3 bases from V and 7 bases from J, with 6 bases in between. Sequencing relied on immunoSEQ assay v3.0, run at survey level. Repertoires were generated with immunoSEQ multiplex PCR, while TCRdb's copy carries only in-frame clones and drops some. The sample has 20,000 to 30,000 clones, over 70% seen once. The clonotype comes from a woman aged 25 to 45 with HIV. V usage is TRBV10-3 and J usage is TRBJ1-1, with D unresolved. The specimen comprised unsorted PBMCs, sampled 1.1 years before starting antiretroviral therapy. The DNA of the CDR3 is TGTGCCATCAGTGAATGGGATGAAGCTTTCTTT. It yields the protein CAISEWDEAFF.